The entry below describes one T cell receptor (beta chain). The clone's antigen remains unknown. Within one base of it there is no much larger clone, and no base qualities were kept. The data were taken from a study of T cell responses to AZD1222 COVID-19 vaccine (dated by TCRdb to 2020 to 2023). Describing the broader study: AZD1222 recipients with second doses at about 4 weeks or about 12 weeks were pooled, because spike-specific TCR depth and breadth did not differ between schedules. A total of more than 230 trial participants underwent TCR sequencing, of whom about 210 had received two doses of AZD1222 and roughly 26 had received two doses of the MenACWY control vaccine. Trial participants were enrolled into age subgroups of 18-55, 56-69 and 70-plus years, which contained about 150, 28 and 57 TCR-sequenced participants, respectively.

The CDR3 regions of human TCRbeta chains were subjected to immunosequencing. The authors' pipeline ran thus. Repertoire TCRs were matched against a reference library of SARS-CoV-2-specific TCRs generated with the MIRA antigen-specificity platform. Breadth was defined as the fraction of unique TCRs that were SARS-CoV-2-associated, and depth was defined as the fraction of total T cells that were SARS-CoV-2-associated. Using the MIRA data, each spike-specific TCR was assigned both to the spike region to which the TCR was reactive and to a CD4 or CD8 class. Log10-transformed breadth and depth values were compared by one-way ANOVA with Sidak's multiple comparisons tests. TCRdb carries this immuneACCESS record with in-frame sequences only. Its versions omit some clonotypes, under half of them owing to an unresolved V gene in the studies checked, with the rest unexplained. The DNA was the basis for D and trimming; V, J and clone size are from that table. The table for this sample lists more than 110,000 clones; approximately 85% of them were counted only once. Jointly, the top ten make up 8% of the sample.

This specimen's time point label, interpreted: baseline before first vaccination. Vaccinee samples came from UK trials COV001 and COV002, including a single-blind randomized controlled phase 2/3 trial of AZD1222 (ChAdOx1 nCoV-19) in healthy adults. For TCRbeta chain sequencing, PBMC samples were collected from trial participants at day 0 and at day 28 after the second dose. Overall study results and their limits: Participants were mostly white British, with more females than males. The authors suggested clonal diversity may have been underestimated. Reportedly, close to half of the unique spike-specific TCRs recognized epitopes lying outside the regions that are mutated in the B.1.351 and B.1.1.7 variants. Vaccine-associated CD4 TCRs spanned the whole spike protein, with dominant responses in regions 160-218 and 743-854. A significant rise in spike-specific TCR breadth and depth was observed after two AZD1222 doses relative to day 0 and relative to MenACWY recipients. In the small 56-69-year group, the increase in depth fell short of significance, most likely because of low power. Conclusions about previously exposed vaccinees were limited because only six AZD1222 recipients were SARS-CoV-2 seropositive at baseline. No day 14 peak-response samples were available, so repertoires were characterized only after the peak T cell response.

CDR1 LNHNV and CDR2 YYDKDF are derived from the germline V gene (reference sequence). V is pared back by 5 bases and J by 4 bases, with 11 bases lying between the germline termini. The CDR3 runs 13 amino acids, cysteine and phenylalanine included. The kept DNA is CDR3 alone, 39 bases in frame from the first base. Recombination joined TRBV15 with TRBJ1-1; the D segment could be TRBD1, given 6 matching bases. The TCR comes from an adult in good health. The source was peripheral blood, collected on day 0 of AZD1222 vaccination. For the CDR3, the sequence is CATSPRRGTEAFF. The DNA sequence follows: TGTGCCACCAGCCCTCGCAGGGGCACTGAAGCTTTCTTT.